This TCR beta chain was recovered during a study of T-cell memory formation after mild COVID-19. Study-level information: Across donors, TCR clusters were largely donor specific.

V was pared by 0 bases and J by 1 base, with 7 bases between. From germline, CDR1 is DFQATT and CDR2 SNEGSKA (reference sequence). The CDR3 runs 13 residues. Sample barcodes and UMIs were carried by the TCR alpha and TCR beta cDNA libraries that 5'RACE generated with constant-segment primers. TCRdb re-called the 5' RACE reads through MiXCR, storing one row per CDR3 protein. Of approximately 480,000 distinct CDR3 sequences listed, 15% to 20% are singletons. The sample holds a few counts of this clonotype. The sequencing input was PBMCs or a T cell subset sorted from them (not recorded which). This receptor was taken from an adult woman who had mild COVID-19 (a few samples of this study predate the infection). Cell type and time point are not known. The chain combines TRBV20-1 with TRBJ2-7; D gene ambiguous. CDR3 bases: TGCAGTGCTAGAGATCGCAGATCCTACGAGCAGTACTTC. As protein: CSARDRRSYEQYF.